The rows below give T cell receptor beta chains drawn from one sample of a study of T cells after yellow fever vaccination. Each CDR3 protein is one row after TCRdb ran MiXCR on the 5' RACE reads. The sample includes hundreds of thousands of distinct CDR3 sequences, about an eighth of them seen just once. Here the sequenced sample was CD4+ T cells sorted from PBMCs, taken 15 days after the yellow fever booster vaccination. These receptors were obtained from a young man who received the YFV17D yellow fever vaccine. CDR3s include the opening cysteine and the closing phenylalanine or tryptophan. Each record gives: clone size, D gene, J gene, V gene, CDR3 DNA, CDR3 protein. A D gene is named only where the DNA matches it firmly. Rows give clone size only sometimes, using once, few, many, or a class for an expanded clone.

clone_size: -; d_call: -; j_call: TRBJ1-1; v_call: TRBV9; cdr3_nt: TGTGCCAGCAGCGCGGGACCAAGGGAGCCTGAAGCTTTCTTT; cdr3_aa: CASSAGPREPEAFF
clone_size: few; d_call: -; j_call: TRBJ2-1; v_call: TRBV7-3; cdr3_nt: TGTGCCAGCAGCTTAACGGCGGGGGCCACCTACAATGAGCAGTTCTTC; cdr3_aa: CASSLTAGATYNEQFF
clone_size: -; d_call: -; j_call: TRBJ1-1; v_call: TRBV6-5; cdr3_nt: TGTGCCAGCAGTTACTCCCTCGGCTTGAACACTGAAGCTTTCTTT; cdr3_aa: CASSYSLGLNTEAFF
clone_size: -; d_call: -; j_call: TRBJ1-6; v_call: TRBV20-1; cdr3_nt: TGCAGTGCTATCGTAGGTTTCTCACCCCTCCACTTT; cdr3_aa: CSAIVGFSPLHF
clone_size: few; d_call: TRBD1; j_call: TRBJ2-2; v_call: TRBV12-3/TRBV12-4; cdr3_nt: TGTGCCAGCGGTCGTCTGGGACAGGGAGGAACCGGGGAGCTGTTTTTT; cdr3_aa: CASGRLGQGGTGELFF
clone_size: -; d_call: -; j_call: TRBJ1-6; v_call: TRBV14; cdr3_nt: TGTGCCAGCAGCTACAGCAATTCACCCCTCCACTTT; cdr3_aa: CASSYSNSPLHF
clone_size: few; d_call: TRBD1; j_call: TRBJ1-6; v_call: TRBV7-2; cdr3_nt: TGTGCCAGCAGCCTAAGACAGGGCAATAATTCACCCCTCCACTTT; cdr3_aa: CASSLRQGNNSPLHF
clone_size: -; d_call: TRBD1; j_call: TRBJ2-2; v_call: TRBV5-1; cdr3_nt: TGCGCCAGCAGCTTGGTTCCCGGGACAGGCACCGGGGAGCTGTTTTTT; cdr3_aa: CASSLVPGTGTGELFF
clone_size: few; d_call: -; j_call: TRBJ2-5; v_call: TRBV5-1; cdr3_nt: TGCGCCAGCAGCTCAGGGGAATCTGAAGAGACCCAGTACTTC; cdr3_aa: CASSSGESEETQYF
clone_size: few; d_call: TRBD1; j_call: TRBJ1-1; v_call: TRBV5-1; cdr3_nt: TGCGCCAGCAGCGGGACAGAGTTAACTGAAGCTTTCTTT; cdr3_aa: CASSGTELTEAFF
clone_size: few; d_call: -; j_call: TRBJ2-1; v_call: TRBV11-3; cdr3_nt: TGTGCCAGCAGCCCGACTAGGCTCTCCTACAATGAGCAGTTCTTC; cdr3_aa: CASSPTRLSYNEQFF
clone_size: few; d_call: -; j_call: TRBJ2-5; v_call: TRBV7-2; cdr3_nt: TGTGCCAGCAGCTTAGCCGTCGGGGGAGGTGAGACCCAGTACTTC; cdr3_aa: CASSLAVGGGETQYF
clone_size: -; d_call: -; j_call: TRBJ1-2; v_call: TRBV7-2; cdr3_nt: TGTGCCAGCAGCTATACAAGGCGGAACTATGGCTACACCTTC; cdr3_aa: CASSYTRRNYGYTF
clone_size: many; d_call: -; j_call: TRBJ2-3; v_call: TRBV5-4; cdr3_nt: TGTGCCAGCAGCGCGGGGACGGATGCTAGCACAGATACGCAGTATTTT; cdr3_aa: CASSAGTDASTDTQYF
clone_size: -; d_call: -; j_call: TRBJ1-6; v_call: TRBV2; cdr3_nt: TGTGCCAGCAGTGGCCGCAACGGCCTGAGCTCCTATAATTCACCCCTCCACTTT; cdr3_aa: CASSGRNGLSSYNSPLHF
clone_size: -; d_call: -; j_call: TRBJ2-3; v_call: TRBV10-3; cdr3_nt: TGTGCCATCAGTGCTCAGGGGCTCGCCACACTTCTCACTCGCACAGATACGCAGTATTTT; cdr3_aa: CAISAQGLATLLTRTDTQYF
clone_size: -; d_call: -; j_call: TRBJ2-1; v_call: TRBV5-4; cdr3_nt: TGTGCCAGCAGCCCCGGGGCAGGGACTGGTCTAAAGCCCCATGAGCAGTTCTTC; cdr3_aa: CASSPGAGTGLKPHEQFF
clone_size: -; d_call: TRBD1; j_call: TRBJ1-5; v_call: TRBV7-9; cdr3_nt: TGTGCCAGCAGCTTAGCTAAAACCTCCGGGACAGGGGAGCATCAGCCCCAGCATTTT; cdr3_aa: CASSLAKTSGTGEHQPQHF
clone_size: few; d_call: -; j_call: TRBJ1-2; v_call: TRBV6-2/TRBV6-3; cdr3_nt: TGTGCCAGCAGTTCGCAACCGGCAGACTATGGCTACACCTTC; cdr3_aa: CASSSQPADYGYTF
clone_size: few; d_call: -; j_call: TRBJ2-6; v_call: TRBV4-2; cdr3_nt: TGTGCCAGCAGCCAAGAATTTTCTGGGGCCAACGTCCTGACTTTC; cdr3_aa: CASSQEFSGANVLTF
clone_size: -; d_call: -; j_call: TRBJ1-1; v_call: TRBV7-9; cdr3_nt: TGTGCCAGCAGCTATGGGGAGGGCGAAGCTTTCTTT; cdr3_aa: CASSYGEGEAFF
clone_size: -; d_call: -; j_call: TRBJ2-4; v_call: TRBV11-2; cdr3_nt: TGTGCCAGCAGCTTAGATCGTGACATTCAGTACTTC; cdr3_aa: CASSLDRDIQYF
clone_size: -; d_call: -; j_call: TRBJ2-5; v_call: TRBV5-1; cdr3_nt: TGCGCCAGCAGCTTGGCTGGGCAGGGTCAAGAGACCCAGTACTTC; cdr3_aa: CASSLAGQGQETQYF
clone_size: -; d_call: -; j_call: TRBJ2-4; v_call: TRBV6-5; cdr3_nt: TGTGCCAGCAGTTACTCCTTCAGCCGAATCAAAAACATTCAGTACTTC; cdr3_aa: CASSYSFSRIKNIQYF
clone_size: -; d_call: -; j_call: TRBJ2-3; v_call: TRBV4-2; cdr3_nt: TGTGCCAGCAGCCAAGACGCGACAGATACGCAGTATTTT; cdr3_aa: CASSQDATDTQYF